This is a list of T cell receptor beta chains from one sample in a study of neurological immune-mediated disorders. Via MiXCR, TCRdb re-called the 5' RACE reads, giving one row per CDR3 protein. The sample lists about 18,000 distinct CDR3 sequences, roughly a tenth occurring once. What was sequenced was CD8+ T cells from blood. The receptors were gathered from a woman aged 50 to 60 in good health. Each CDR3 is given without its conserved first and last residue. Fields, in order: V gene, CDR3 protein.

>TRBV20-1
SARDYGTGSRGYT
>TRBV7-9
ASSPQTGGRKTEAF
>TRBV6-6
ASTGATEAF
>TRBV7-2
ASSSPGSGTGIEQF
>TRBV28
ASSFMGNEQF
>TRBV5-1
ASSLAFGGNEQY
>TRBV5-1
ASSFGEQYEQY
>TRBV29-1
SVQGGSGANVLT
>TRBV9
ASSPGQGASETQY
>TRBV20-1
SARDRKQGVSYEQY
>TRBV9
ASSVGTATYEQY
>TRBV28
ASSFSRLTSGSGLEQF
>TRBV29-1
SVEDFFRGANYGYT
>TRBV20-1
SASAAEFYEQY
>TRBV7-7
ASSRTSRNEQF
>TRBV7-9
ASSLGSREAF
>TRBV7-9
ASSSSGGTNEKLF
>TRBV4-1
ASSQWGGSDEQY
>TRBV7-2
ASSLEGVNTEAF
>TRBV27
ASKEIGGTQY
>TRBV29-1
SVEDLRTEQETQY
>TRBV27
ASSLSVEDRQETQY
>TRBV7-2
ASSEAGTGFYNEQF
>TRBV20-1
SARAPGTLYGNEQF
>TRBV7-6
ASSLALATGELF
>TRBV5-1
ASSLYDEQF
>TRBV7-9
ASSSRNQPQH
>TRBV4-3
ASSQYLQAQGADTQY
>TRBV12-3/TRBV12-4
ASTDRDVETQY
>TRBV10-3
AISSNTGELF
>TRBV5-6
ASSPGAAGGTEQY
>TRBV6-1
ASRDYRERGYT
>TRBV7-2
ASREGGNYGYT
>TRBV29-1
SVFGDSYEQY
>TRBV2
ASSDGLRTEAF
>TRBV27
ASKQGAGELF
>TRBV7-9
ASSAYPGGDTEAF